In this sample, the clone carrying this T cell receptor (beta chain) turned up many times. RNA transcripts were the template for amplifying TCR beta CDR3 regions. First-round RT-PCR with HTBI primers amplified the TCR CDR3 region. MiXCR was run by TCRdb on the multiplex PCR reads, yielding one entry per CDR3 protein. Of around 400,000 distinct CDR3 sequences in the sample, roughly 13% were seen once. The data originate from a study of T cells in Graves' hyperthyroidism and ophthalmopathy. Germline V CDR1 and CDR2: PRHDT, FYEKMQ (reference sequence). The V gene end was trimmed by 3 bases and the J gene end by 8 bases; junction bases not matched to a gene: 16. The CDR3 is 18 amino acids.

This chain uses TRBV13 with TRBJ2-1, with 10 bases that match TRBD2. Sample: blood. The TCR sequence derives from a woman under 30 with Graves' hyperthyroidism. CDR3 DNA: TGTGCCAGCAGCTTCTCTACTGGACTAGCGGAATCTGAGGATGAGCAGTTCTTC. Translation: CASSFSTGLAESEDEQFF.